Listed here are 18 T cell receptor beta chains from one sample, sequenced in a study of T cell responses to AZD1222 COVID-19 vaccine. This table comes from immunoSEQ multiplex PCR, and its TCRdb copy is limited to in-frame clones, with some not included. The sample lists around 100,000 clones; just under 90% were seen once. The sample was peripheral blood, taken on day 0 of AZD1222 vaccination. The receptor set was obtained from an adult in good health.

V is TRBV3-1 (or the pseudogene TRBV3-2) and J is TRBJ2-7; D gene ambiguous. The CDR3 is 13 amino acids. Germline lookup yields CDR1 LGHDT and CDR2 YNNKEL (reference sequence). V lost 6 bases and J 3 bases, leaving 12 bases between the germline ends. The CDR3 DNA follows: TGTGCCAGCAGAAAAGGGCCGAACTACGAGCAGTACTTC. This codes for CASRKGPNYEQYF.

The DNA for the CDR3 is TGTGCCAGCAGCGGGGCCGGGACAGGGGATGCACCTGAAGCTTTCTTT. Translated: CASSGAGTGDAPEAFF. The chain links TRBV5-6 to TRBJ1-1, with 10 positions matching TRBD1. J was trimmed by 6 bases and V by 4 bases; bases with no gene match: 12. CDR1 and CDR2 from the germline V gene are SGHDT and YYEEEE. This CDR3 is built from 16 residues.

The chain uses TRBV5-1 and TRBJ1-1; D gene ambiguous. The CDR3 length is 15 residues. V lost 4 bases to trimming and J lost 0 bases, with 13 bases between them. Germline-derived CDR1 and CDR2 are SGHRS and YFSETQ. The CDR3 DNA reads as TGCGCCAGCAGCATAAGTCCCCTCATGAACACTGAAGCTTTCTTT. Protein: CASSISPLMNTEAFF.

There are a few counts of this clone. This chain connects TRBV3-1 (or the pseudogene TRBV3-2) to TRBJ1-6; 12 bases map to TRBD1. The junction had 13 bases not matched to a gene; V was cut back by 1 base and J by 3 bases. The CDR3 sequence is 21 residues long. Germline assignment: CDR1 LGHDT and CDR2 YNNKEL (reference sequence). The CDR3 region is CASSQGLAGTGGAYYNSPLHF. The CDR3 DNA is TGTGCCAGCAGCCAAGGCCTTGCCGGGACAGGGGGCGCTTACTATAATTCACCCCTCCACTTT.

The chain links TRBV3-1 (or the pseudogene TRBV3-2) to TRBJ1-2; TRBD1 aligns across 8 bases. In germline, CDR1 is LGHDT, CDR2 YNNKEL (reference sequence). Trimming cost V 2 bases and J 6 bases; bases outside gene matches: 14. The CDR3 contains 17 residues. The CDR3 nucleotides read TGTGCCAGCAGCCAATGGGTCGGACAGGGAGGTTCGGATGGCTACACCTTC. This encodes CASSQWVGQGGSDGYTF.

This chain links TRBV7-2 with TRBJ2-3; D is ambiguous. The V end lost 5 bases, the J end lost 3 bases, and 6 bases lay between the germline ends. CDR1 SGHTA and CDR2 FQGNSA come from the germline V gene. This CDR3 region has 12 residues. CDR3 nucleotides: TGTGCCAGCAGCCTAAGGACAGATACGCAGTATTTT. It codes for CASSLRTDTQYF.

The V and J genes are TRBV4-1 and TRBJ2-3; the match to TRBD2 covers 7 bases. Per germline, CDR1 MGHRA and CDR2 YSYEKL. The V segment lost 2 bases and the J segment 2 bases; nucleotides outside the gene matches: 4. CDR3 size: 15 residues. The CDR3 DNA is TGCGCCAGCAGCCAAACTAGCGAATACACAGATACGCAGTATTTT. This encodes CASSQTSEYTDTQYF.

This chain connects TRBV3-1 (or the pseudogene TRBV3-2) to TRBJ1-3; D call uncertain. The germline V gene encodes CDR1 LGHDT and CDR2 YNNKEL (reference sequence). Trimming pared 4 bases from V and 4 bases from J, leaving 11 bases between. The CDR3 consists of 14 residues. CDR3 protein: CASSLRVEGNTIYF. The CDR3 bases are TGTGCCAGCAGCCTGAGGGTGGAAGGAAACACCATATATTTT.

This clone came up once. The chain couples TRBV28 to TRBJ2-7; D not certain. V gave up 2 bases and J gave up 3 bases, with 11 bases separating them. The length of the CDR3 is 14 residues. The germline V gene encodes CDR1 MDHEN and CDR2 SYDVKM. The CDR3 DNA follows: TGTGCCAGCAGTTTAGACCCGAAGGGCTACGAGCAGTACTTC. Translating gives CASSLDPKGYEQYF.

The rearrangement joins TRBV12-3 or TRBV12-4 to TRBJ2-3; D call uncertain. V was clipped by 6 bases and J by 3 bases, with 4 bases between them. The CDR3 has 11 residues. The CDR3 DNA reads as TGTGCCAGCAGGCGAACAGATACGCAGTATTTT. Amino acid sequence: CASRRTDTQYF.

The V gene is TRBV6-1, the J gene TRBJ1-5, with a tentative D call TRBD1 (5 bases). Trimming cost V 5 bases and J 0 bases, with 11 bases left between them. This CDR3 has 15 residues. Per germline, CDR1 MNHNS and CDR2 SASEGT. DNA for the CDR3: TGTGCCAGCAGTACCCCAGGGAGTAGCAATCAGCCCCAGCATTTT. It yields the protein CASSTPGSSNQPQHF.

This clone was seen a few times. Different DNA sequences within this sample yield the same CDR3. The chain carries TRBV6-5 and TRBJ1-2, with 8 bases matching TRBD1. Germline V gene lookup returns CDR1 MNHEY and CDR2 SVGAGI. This CDR3 spans 15 amino acids. V was clipped by 2 bases and J by 1 base; unmatched bases: 3. The chain's CDR3 is CASSYRGQGNYGYTF. CDR3 bases: TGTGCCAGCAGTTACCGAGGACAGGGTAACTATGGCTACACCTTC.

The chain couples TRBV5-1 to TRBJ1-6; the match to TRBD1 covers 7 bases. The V segment lost 4 bases and the J segment 6 bases; nucleotides outside the gene matches: 10. This CDR3 region has 16 residues. The germline CDR1 and CDR2 sequences are SGHRS and YFSETQ. The CDR3 bases are TGCGCCAGCAGCAGAACGACAGGGCCGGGTAATTCACCCCTCCACTTT. As protein: CASSRTTGPGNSPLHF. The variable domain in full, completed from reference TRBV5-1 and TRBJ1-6, reads KAGVTQTPRYLIKTRGQQVTLSCSPISGHRSVSWYQQTPGQGLQFLFEYFSETQRNKGNFPGRFSGRQFSNSRSEMNVSTLELGDSALYLCASSRTTGPGNSPLHFGNGTRLTVT.

V gene TRBV18 combines with J gene TRBJ2-2; 9 bases line up with TRBD2. Germline CDR1 reads KGHSH; CDR2 reads LQKENI. V was pared by 3 bases and J by 3 bases, with 2 bases of the junction left unmatched. This CDR3 has 15 residues. The DNA for the CDR3 is TGTGCCAGCTCACCCCAGCGGGGGGACACCGGGGAGCTGTTTTTT. This translates into CASSPQRGDTGELFF.

The chain couples TRBV3-1 (or the pseudogene TRBV3-2) to TRBJ2-7; weak D call: TRBD1 (6 bases). Germline V gene lookup returns CDR1 LGHDT and CDR2 YNNKEL (reference sequence). V dropped 0 bases and J dropped 2 bases, with 11 bases sitting between them. This CDR3 spans 15 amino acids. The CDR3 here is CASSQEGAGTYEQYF. The CDR3 DNA sequence: TGTGCCAGCAGCCAAGAGGGGGCAGGGACCTACGAGCAGTACTTC.

The genes are TRBV7-9 and TRBJ1-1; D unresolved. This CDR3 is built from 14 residues. Per the germline V gene, CDR1 is SEHNR and CDR2 is FQNEAQ (reference sequence). The V end was cut by 5 bases, the J end by 4 bases, with 14 bases between. CDR3 in DNA: TGTGCCAGCAGCCCAGATTTGCAGGCCACTGAAGCTTTCTTT. Translation: CASSPDLQATEAFF.

This chain uses TRBV5-1 with TRBJ1-3; D might be TRBD1 (5 bases). The CDR3 runs 15 residues. With 5 bases removed from V and 0 bases from J, the gap between germline ends came to 12 bases. Germline V CDR1 and CDR2: SGHRS, YFSETQ. CDR3 coding DNA: TGCGCCAGCAGTCCGGGACGGATCTCTGGAAACACCATATATTTT. As protein: CASSPGRISGNTIYF.

CDR3 loop: CASSPGSGELFF. Here the CDR3 DNA reads TGTGCCAGCAGTCCCGGGAGCGGGGAGCTGTTTTTT. The V call is TRBV12-3 or TRBV12-4, the J call TRBJ2-2; a weak D match, TRBD2 (6 bases). The CDR3 covers 12 residues. V lost 5 bases, J lost 7 bases, and 8 bases lay in between.